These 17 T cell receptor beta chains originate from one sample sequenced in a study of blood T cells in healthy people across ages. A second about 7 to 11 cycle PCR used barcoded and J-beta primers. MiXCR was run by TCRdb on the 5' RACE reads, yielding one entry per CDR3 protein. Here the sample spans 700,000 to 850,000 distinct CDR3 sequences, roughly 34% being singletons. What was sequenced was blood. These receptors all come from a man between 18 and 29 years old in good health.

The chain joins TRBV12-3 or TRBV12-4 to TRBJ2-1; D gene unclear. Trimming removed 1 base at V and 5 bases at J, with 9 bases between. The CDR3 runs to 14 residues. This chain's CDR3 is CASSLVGVDNEQFF. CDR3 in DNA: TGTGCCAGCAGTTTAGTCGGCGTAGACAATGAGCAGTTCTTC.

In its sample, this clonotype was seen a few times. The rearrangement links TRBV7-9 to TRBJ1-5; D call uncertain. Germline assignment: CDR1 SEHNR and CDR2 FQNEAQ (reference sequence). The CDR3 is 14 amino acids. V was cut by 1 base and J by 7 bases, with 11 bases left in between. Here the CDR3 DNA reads TGTGCCAGCAGCTTAGATGATCCAGGACAGCCCCAGCATTTT. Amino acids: CASSLDDPGQPQHF.

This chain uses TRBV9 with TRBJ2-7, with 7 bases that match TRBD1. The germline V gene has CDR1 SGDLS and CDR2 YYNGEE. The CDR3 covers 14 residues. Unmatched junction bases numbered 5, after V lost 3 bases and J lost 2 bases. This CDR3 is CASSATGQAYEQYF. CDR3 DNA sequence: TGTGCCAGCAGCGCCACCGGACAGGCCTACGAGCAGTACTTC. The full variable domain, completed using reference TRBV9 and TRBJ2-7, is DSGVTQTPKHLITATGQRVTLRCSPRSGDLSVYWYQQSLDQGLQFLIQYYNGEERAKGNILERFSAQQFPDLHSELNLSSLELGDSALYFCASSATGQAYEQYFGPGTRLTVT.

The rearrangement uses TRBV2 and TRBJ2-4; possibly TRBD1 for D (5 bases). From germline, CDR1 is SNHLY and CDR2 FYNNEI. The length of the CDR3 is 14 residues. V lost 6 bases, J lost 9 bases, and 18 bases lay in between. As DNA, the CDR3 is TGTGCCAGCAGCCCGCGGTCATCTAGGGGCATTCAGTACTTC. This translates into CASSPRSSRGIQYF.

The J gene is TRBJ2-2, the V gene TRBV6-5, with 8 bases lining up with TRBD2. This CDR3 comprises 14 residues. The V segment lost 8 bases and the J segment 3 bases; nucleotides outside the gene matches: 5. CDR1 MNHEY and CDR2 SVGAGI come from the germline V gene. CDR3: CASSGGHYTGELFF. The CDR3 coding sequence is TGTGCCAGCTCGGGGGGGCATTACACCGGGGAGCTGTTTTTT.

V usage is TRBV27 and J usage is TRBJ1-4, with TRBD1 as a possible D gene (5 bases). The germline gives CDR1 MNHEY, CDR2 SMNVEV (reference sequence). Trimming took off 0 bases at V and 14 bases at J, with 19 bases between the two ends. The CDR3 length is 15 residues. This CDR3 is CASSLSPPGSGELFF. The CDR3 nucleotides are TGTGCCAGCAGTTTATCGCCTCCAGGGTCGGGAGAGCTGTTTTTT. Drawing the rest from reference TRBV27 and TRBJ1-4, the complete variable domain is EAQVTQNPRYLITVTGKKLTVTCSQNMNHEYMSWYRQDPGLGLRQIYYSMNVEVTDKGDVPEGYKVSRKEKRNFPLILESPSPNQTSLYFCASSLSPPGSGELFFGSGTQLSVL.

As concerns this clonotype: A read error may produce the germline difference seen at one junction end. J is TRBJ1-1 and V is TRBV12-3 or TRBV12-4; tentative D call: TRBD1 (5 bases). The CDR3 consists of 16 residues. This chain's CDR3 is CTSSLGGSRGNTEAFF. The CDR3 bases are TGTACCAGCAGTTTAGGTGGCAGTAGGGGGAACACTGAAGCTTTCTTT.

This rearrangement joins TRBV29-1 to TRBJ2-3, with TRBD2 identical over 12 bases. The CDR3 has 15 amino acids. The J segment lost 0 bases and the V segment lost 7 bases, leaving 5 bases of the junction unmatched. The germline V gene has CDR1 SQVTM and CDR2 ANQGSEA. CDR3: CSGLTSGGSTDTQYF. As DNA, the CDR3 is TGCAGCGGCCTGACTAGCGGGGGCAGCACAGATACGCAGTATTTT.

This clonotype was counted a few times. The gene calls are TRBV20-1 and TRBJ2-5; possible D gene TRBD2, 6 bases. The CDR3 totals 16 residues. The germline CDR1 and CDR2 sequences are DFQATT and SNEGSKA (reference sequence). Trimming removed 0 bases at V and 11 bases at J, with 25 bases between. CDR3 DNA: TGCAGTGCTAGAGATGAGGGCGGGGCACTTTACAATGAGCAGTACTTC. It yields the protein CSARDEGGALYNEQYF.

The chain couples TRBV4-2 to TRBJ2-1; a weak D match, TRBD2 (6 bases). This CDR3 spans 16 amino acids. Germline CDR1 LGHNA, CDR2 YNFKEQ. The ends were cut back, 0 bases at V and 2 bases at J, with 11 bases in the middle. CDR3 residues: CASSQDIGRPYNEQFF. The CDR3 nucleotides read TGTGCCAGCAGCCAAGATATAGGGAGGCCCTACAATGAGCAGTTCTTC.

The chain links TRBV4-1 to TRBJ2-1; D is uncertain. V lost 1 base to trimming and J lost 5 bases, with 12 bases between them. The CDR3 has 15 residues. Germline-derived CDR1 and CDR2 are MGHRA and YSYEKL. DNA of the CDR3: TGCGCCAGCAGCCAAGTGGTTGTGACGGACAATGAGCAGTTCTTC. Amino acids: CASSQVVVTDNEQFF.

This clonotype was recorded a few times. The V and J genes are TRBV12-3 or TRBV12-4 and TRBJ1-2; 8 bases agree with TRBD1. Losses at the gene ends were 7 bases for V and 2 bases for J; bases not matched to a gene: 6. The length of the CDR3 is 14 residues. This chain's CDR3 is CASTLDRENYGYTF. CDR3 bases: TGTGCCAGCACCCTGGACAGGGAAAACTATGGCTACACCTTC.

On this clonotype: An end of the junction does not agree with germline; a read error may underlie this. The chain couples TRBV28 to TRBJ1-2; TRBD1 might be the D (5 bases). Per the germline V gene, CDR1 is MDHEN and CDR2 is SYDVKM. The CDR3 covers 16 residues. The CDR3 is CAIWGTAHGANYGHTF. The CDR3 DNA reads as TGTGCCATCTGGGGGACGGCTCATGGGGCTAACTATGGCCACACCTTC.

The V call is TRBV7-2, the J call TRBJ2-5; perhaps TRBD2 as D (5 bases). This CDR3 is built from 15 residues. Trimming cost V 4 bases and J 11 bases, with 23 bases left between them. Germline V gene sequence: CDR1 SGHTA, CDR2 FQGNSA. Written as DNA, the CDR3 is TGTGCCAGCAGCTCAGGAGTGAGGGCCGGGAATGAGCAGTACTTC. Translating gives CASSSGVRAGNEQYF.

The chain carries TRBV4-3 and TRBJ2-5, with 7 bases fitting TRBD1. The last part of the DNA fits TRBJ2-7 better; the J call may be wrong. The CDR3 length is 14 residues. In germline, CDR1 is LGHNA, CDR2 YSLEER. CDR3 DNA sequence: TGCGCCAGCAGCCAGAGACAGGGTAGGTACGAGCAGTACTTC. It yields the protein CASSQRQGRYEQYF.

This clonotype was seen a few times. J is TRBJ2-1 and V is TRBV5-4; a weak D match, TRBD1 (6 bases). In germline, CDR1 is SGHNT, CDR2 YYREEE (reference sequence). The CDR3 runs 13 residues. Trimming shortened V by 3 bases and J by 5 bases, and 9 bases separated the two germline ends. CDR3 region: CASSWDMDNEQFF. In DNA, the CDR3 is TGTGCCAGCAGCTGGGACATGGACAATGAGCAGTTCTTC.

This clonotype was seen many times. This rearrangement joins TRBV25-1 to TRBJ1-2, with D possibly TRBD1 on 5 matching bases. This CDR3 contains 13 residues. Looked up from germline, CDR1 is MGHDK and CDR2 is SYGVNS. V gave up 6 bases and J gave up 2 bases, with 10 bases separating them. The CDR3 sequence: CASRGGRNYGYTF. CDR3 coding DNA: TGTGCCAGCAGGGGGGGACGGAACTATGGCTACACCTTC.